This TCR beta chain appears in the sequencing data of a study of shared clonotypes between healthy human individuals. Sequencing used immunoSEQ multiplex PCR; TCRdb keeps in-frame clones, though not all of them. The table has under 850,000 clones, almost 95% seen once. Germline V gene sequence: CDR1 SGHVS, CDR2 FQNEAQ. V lost 0 bases and J lost 5; bases outside the gene matches: 7. The CDR3 is 16 amino acids. Naive CD8 cells comprised CD45RO-negative, CCR7-positively selected cells, excluding terminally differentiated effector memory CD45RA+ cells. This rearrangement joins TRBV7-8 to TRBJ2-5, with TRBD1 matching over 9 bases. The sequence came from a man between 25 and 39 years old in good health. The sequenced sample was naive CD8+ T cells sorted from blood. The CDR3 loop reads CASSLATGGAGETQYF. CDR3 DNA sequence: TGTGCCAGCAGCTTAGCAACAGGGGGCGCGGGGGAGACCCAGTACTTC.